The 29 T cell receptor beta chains in this list originate from one sample, sequenced in a study of blood T cell repertoires in COVID-19. Profiling relied on immunoSEQ multiplex PCR, and the TCRdb table lists in-frame clones only, not all of them. The repertoire holds some 45,000 clones, with roughly 90% as singletons. Specimen: peripheral blood. Receptor source: a human donor in a cohort sampled during active COVID-19.

The genes are TRBV9 and TRBJ1-4, with D perhaps matching TRBD1 (6 bases). Germline V gene data show CDR1 as SGDLS and CDR2 as YYNGEE. The CDR3 consists of 15 residues. V dropped 0 bases and J dropped 7 bases, with 13 bases sitting between them. The CDR3 sequence is CASSVGESGAEKLFF. The CDR3 DNA is TGTGCCAGCAGCGTAGGCGAGTCAGGGGCTGAAAAACTGTTTTTT. The entire variable domain, with the rest obtained from reference TRBV9 and TRBJ1-4, is as follows: DSGVTQTPKHLITATGQRVTLRCSPRSGDLSVYWYQQSLDQGLQFLIQYYNGEERAKGNILERFSAQQFPDLHSELNLSSLELGDSALYFCASSVGESGAEKLFFGSGTQLSVL.

V usage is TRBV4-3 and J usage is TRBJ2-2, with 11 bases matching TRBD2. The CDR3 runs to 17 residues. The V and J ends lost 2 bases and 4 bases, in that order; junction bases with no gene match: 6. CDR1 and CDR2 from the germline V gene are LGHNA and YSLEER. CDR3 loop: CASSQRLAGGTTGELFF. The CDR3 coding sequence is TGCGCCAGCAGCCAAAGGCTAGCGGGGGGCACCACCGGGGAGCTGTTTTTT.

V is TRBV28 and J is TRBJ2-7, with D tentatively TRBD2 (6 bases). Germline CDR1 is MDHEN and CDR2 is SYDVKM. The CDR3 totals 12 residues. Trimming removed 8 bases at V and 3 bases at J, with 11 bases between. The CDR3 sequence: CASVAGNYEQYF. DNA for the CDR3: TGTGCCAGCGTTGCGGGGAACTACGAGCAGTACTTC.

The chain couples TRBV30 to TRBJ2-7; TRBD1 agrees at 7 bases. V lost 7 bases to trimming and J lost 8 bases; unmatched junction nucleotides: 14. The CDR3 extends over 13 amino acids. Germline V CDR1 and CDR2: GTSNPN, SVGIG (reference sequence). As DNA, the CDR3 is TGTGCCTCCACCGGGACAGCATATTCCCAGCAGTACTTC. Its translation: CASTGTAYSQQYF.

V is TRBV5-1 and J is TRBJ1-3, with D maybe TRBD1 (5 bases). Trimming removed 3 bases from V and 3 bases from J, with 13 bases in between. Germline V lookup: CDR1 SGHRS, CDR2 YFSETQ. The CDR3 covers 15 residues. The CDR3 DNA is TGCGCCAGCAGCTCAAGTGGGGGGTATGGAAACACCATATATTTT. It codes for CASSSSGGYGNTIYF.

This clone was seen a single time. The chain combines TRBV18 with TRBJ1-5, with a weak D call TRBD1 (5 bases). The CDR3 runs to 14 residues. Germline V gene sequence: CDR1 KGHSH, CDR2 LQKENI. The V end was cut by 3 bases, the J end by 8 bases, with 14 bases between. CDR3 coding DNA: TGTGCCAGCTCACCCGACAGCAGTGAGGAGCCCCAGCATTTT. As protein: CASSPDSSEEPQHF.

The chain employs TRBV9 and TRBJ2-3; no definite D call. The CDR3 covers 15 residues. CDR1 and CDR2 from the germline V gene are SGDLS and YYNGEE. V gave up 0 bases and J gave up 2 bases, with 10 bases separating them. CDR3 nucleotides: TGTGCCAGCAGCGTAGAAATTCGCGTCACAGATACGCAGTATTTT. Protein sequence: CASSVEIRVTDTQYF.

The gene calls are TRBV14 and TRBJ1-2, with TRBD1 as a possible D gene (6 bases). Germline CDR1 reads SGHDN; CDR2 reads FVKESK. This CDR3 is built from 14 residues. The germline V and J ends were trimmed by 4 bases and 2 bases, with 11 bases remaining between them. The chain's CDR3 is CASSPTGVNYGYTF. The CDR3 coding sequence is TGTGCCAGCAGCCCGACAGGAGTCAACTATGGCTACACCTTC.

The chain employs TRBV9 and TRBJ2-1; 12 bases align to TRBD2. This CDR3 spans 19 amino acids. V shed 4 bases and J 0 bases; nucleotides not matched to a gene: 11. From germline, CDR1 is SGDLS and CDR2 YYNGEE. CDR3 nucleotide sequence: TGTGCCAGCAGCCCGGCCGGGACTAGCGGGTTAAGCTCCTACAATGAGCAGTTCTTC. It is translated as CASSPAGTSGLSSYNEQFF.

The chain combines TRBV5-4 with TRBJ2-1; no clear D gene. The germline V gene has CDR1 SGHNT and CDR2 YYREEE (reference sequence). V was shortened by 2 bases and J by 7 bases, with 13 bases between the two germline ends. This CDR3 contains 14 residues. The CDR3 nucleotides read TGTGCCAGCAGCTTTTTCCGCCCGAGGAATGAGCAGTTCTTC. Amino acids: CASSFFRPRNEQFF. Full variable domain (remainder filled in from reference TRBV5-4 and TRBJ2-1): ETGVTQSPTHLIKTRGQQVTLRCSSQSGHNTVSWYQQALGQGPQFIFQYYREEENGRGNFPPRFSGLQFPNYSSELNVNALELDDSALYLCASSFFRPRNEQFFGPGTRLTVL.

V gene TRBV3-1 (or the pseudogene TRBV3-2) combines with J gene TRBJ1-1; 9 nucleotides align to TRBD1. This CDR3 is 13 amino acids long. The germline gives CDR1 LGHDT, CDR2 YNNKEL (reference sequence). With 3 bases clipped from V and 7 bases from J, the junction kept 3 bases outside the gene matches. CDR3: CASSQGQGIEAFF. The CDR3 DNA reads TGTGCCAGCAGCCAGGGACAGGGAATTGAAGCTTTCTTT.

V and J are TRBV5-1 and TRBJ2-7; tentatively, D is TRBD2 (5 bases). V lost 4 bases to trimming and J lost 1 base, with 12 bases between them. Germline CDR1 reads SGHRS; CDR2 reads YFSETQ. The CDR3 runs to 14 residues. The CDR3 sequence is CASSHAGNSYEQYF. The CDR3, as DNA: TGCGCCAGCAGCCACGCCGGGAATTCCTACGAGCAGTACTTC.

The gene calls are TRBV3-1 (or the pseudogene TRBV3-2) and TRBJ2-1; tentatively, D is TRBD2 (6 bases). Germline lookup yields CDR1 LGHDT and CDR2 YNNKEL (reference sequence). The CDR3 has 15 residues. V was cut by 1 base and J by 4 bases, with 11 bases left in between. The CDR3 protein is CASSQVDYAYNEQFF. As DNA, the CDR3 is TGTGCCAGCAGCCAAGTGGACTACGCTTACAATGAGCAGTTCTTC.

The genes are TRBV24-1 and TRBJ1-2; D remains unclear. This CDR3 has 13 amino acids. Per germline, CDR1 KGHDR and CDR2 SFDVKD. The V end was cut by 6 bases, the J end by 1 base, with 8 bases between. The CDR3 sequence: CATSRNSNYGYTF. The DNA for the CDR3 is TGTGCCACCAGTCGGAACAGTAACTATGGCTACACCTTC.

This chain uses TRBV4-2 with TRBJ2-3; 8 bases map to TRBD2. CDR1 is LGHNA, CDR2 YNFKEQ, per germline. CDR3 length: 15 amino acids. J lost 2 bases, V lost 4 bases, and 5 bases had no gene match. The CDR3 region is CASSPTSASTDTQYF. The CDR3 nucleotides are TGTGCCAGCAGCCCGACTAGCGCCTCCACAGATACGCAGTATTTT.

The CDR3, as DNA: TGTGCCACCAGCAGACAACAGGGGGATGAGCAGTTCTTC. Protein sequence: CATSRQQGDEQFF. This chain uses TRBV15 with TRBJ2-1, with 8 bases identical to TRBD1. After removal of 2 bases from V and 8 bases from J, the junction contained 2 bases not matched to a gene. The germline gives CDR1 LNHNV, CDR2 YYDKDF (reference sequence). The CDR3 consists of 13 residues.

The chain is built from TRBV5-1 and TRBJ1-2; 8 bases match TRBD1. This CDR3 has 16 residues. Trimming at V came to 3 bases and at J to 8 bases, leaving 15 bases not matched to a gene. Germline values: CDR1 SGHRS, CDR2 YFSETQ. CDR3 loop: CASSWGTTGVVEGYTF. CDR3 DNA sequence: TGCGCCAGCAGCTGGGGGACGACAGGGGTAGTAGAAGGCTACACCTTC.

The chain has TRBV27 and TRBJ2-5; 7 nucleotides match TRBD1. The CDR3 extends over 15 amino acids. V lost 6 bases to trimming and J lost 5 bases; unmatched junction nucleotides: 12. The germline gives CDR1 MNHEY, CDR2 SMNVEV (reference sequence). CDR3 nucleotide sequence: TGTGCCAGCAGGGGGCAGGGGGAAGGGGAGGAGACCCAGTACTTC. This encodes CASRGQGEGEETQYF.

This clone was counted between two and nine times. This chain links TRBV29-1 with TRBJ2-2; D is unclear. Trimming stripped 3 bases from V and 3 bases from J, with 11 bases between. The germline gives CDR1 SQVTM, CDR2 ANQGSEA. The CDR3 loop spans 14 amino acids. CDR3 protein: CSVDRVGDTGELFF. CDR3 DNA: TGCAGCGTTGACCGGGTCGGTGACACCGGGGAGCTGTTTTTT.

This sequence joins TRBV5-1 and TRBJ2-7; TRBD1 matches at 8 bases. The CDR3 is 20 residues long. After removal of 4 bases from V and 3 bases from J, the junction contained 24 bases not matched to a gene. Germline V gene lookup returns CDR1 SGHRS and CDR2 YFSETQ. Here the CDR3 DNA reads TGCGCCAGCAGCCATGACCCGCGCCCAAGACAGGGGCGAGCATTCTACGAGCAGTACTTC. Its protein product is CASSHDPRPRQGRAFYEQYF. Full variable domain (missing parts from reference TRBV5-1 and TRBJ2-7): KAGVTQTPRYLIKTRGQQVTLSCSPISGHRSVSWYQQTPGQGLQFLFEYFSETQRNKGNFPGRFSGRQFSNSRSEMNVSTLELGDSALYLCASSHDPRPRQGRAFYEQYFGPGTRLTVT.

The chain has TRBV5-1 and TRBJ2-3; D might be TRBD1 (6 bases). The germline V gene encodes CDR1 SGHRS and CDR2 YFSETQ. The CDR3 loop spans 15 amino acids. V was trimmed by 1 base and J by 2 bases, leaving 11 bases between them. The chain's CDR3 is CASSLSGVLTDTQYF. Written as DNA, the CDR3 is TGCGCCAGCAGCTTGTCAGGGGTCCTCACAGATACGCAGTATTTT.

The chain recombines TRBV7-9 with TRBJ2-1; no definite D call. Deletions cut 5 bases from V and 7 bases from J, with 15 bases between. Germline values: CDR1 SEHNR, CDR2 FQNEAQ (reference sequence). The CDR3 totals 14 residues. The CDR3, as DNA: TGTGCCAGCAGCCCCGGTGATGGGCCGAATGAGCAGTTCTTC. It yields the protein CASSPGDGPNEQFF.

The V gene is TRBV18, the J gene TRBJ1-2; 8 bases are shared with TRBD1. Germline CDR1 reads KGHSH; CDR2 reads LQKENI. This CDR3 has 13 residues. V trimming: 3 bases; J trimming: 6 bases; junction bases outside the gene matches: 3. In nucleotides, the CDR3 is TGTGCCAGCTCACCGGACAGGGACGATGGCTACACCTTC. Its protein product is CASSPDRDDGYTF.

The chain carries TRBV21-1 and TRBJ1-5. TRBV21-1 is shown as a pseudogene. CDR3 length equals 15 residues. CDR3 nucleotide sequence: TGTGCCAGCAGCCCGCGCTTTAATAGCAATCAGCCCCAGCATTTT. This codes for CASSPRFNSNQPQHF.

This CDR3 is CASSPGLVSYEQYF. The CDR3, as DNA: TGTGCCAGCAGTCCGGGACTAGTTTCCTACGAGCAGTACTTC. The J gene is TRBJ2-7, the V gene TRBV2, with 8 bases matching TRBD2. This CDR3 has 14 residues. The germline CDR1 and CDR2 sequences are SNHLY and FYNNEI. V was clipped by 5 bases and J by 1 base; unmatched bases: 4. Looking up the rest from reference TRBV2 and TRBJ2-7 gives the full variable domain: EPEVTQTPSHQVTQMGQEVILRCVPISNHLYFYWYRQILGQKVEFLVSFYNNEISEKSEIFDDQFSVERPDGSNFTLKIRSTKLEDSAMYFCASSPGLVSYEQYFGPGTRLTVT.

This chain links TRBV5-8 with TRBJ1-4; D remains unclear. CDR1 is SGHTS and CDR2 is YDEGEE in the germline V gene. Trimming took off 0 bases at V and 6 bases at J, with 12 bases between the two ends. The CDR3 extends over 15 amino acids. CDR3 DNA: TGTGCCAGCAGCTTGGGCAGTTTAGGAGATGAAAAACTGTTTTTT. Its translation is CASSLGSLGDEKLFF.

This sequence joins TRBV5-6 and TRBJ1-5, with D possibly TRBD1 on 5 matching bases. Trimming cost V 5 bases and J 4 bases, with 16 bases left between them. CDR3 size: 15 residues. Germline assignment: CDR1 SGHDT and CDR2 YYEEEE. CDR3 amino acids: CASSYGGRRNQPQHF. In nucleotides, the CDR3 is TGTGCCAGCAGTTATGGGGGGAGGCGGAATCAGCCCCAGCATTTT.

The genes are TRBV29-1 and TRBJ1-1; possibly TRBD1 for D (6 bases). The V gene lost 5 bases and the J gene lost 4 bases, with 14 bases spanning the gap. In germline, CDR1 is SQVTM, CDR2 ANQGSEA. The CDR3 is 13 residues long. The CDR3 region has the DNA TGCAGCGTTCCTCTGACAGGCGGCACTGAAGCTTTCTTT. Protein sequence: CSVPLTGGTEAFF.

This chain uses TRBV3-1 (or the pseudogene TRBV3-2) with TRBJ2-5; D is uncertain. Germline V gene data show CDR1 as LGHDT and CDR2 as YNNKEL (reference sequence). The CDR3 runs to 14 residues. V was pared by 1 base and J by 5 bases, with 11 bases between. The CDR3 DNA reads TGTGCCAGCAGCCAAGGACTGACCTGGGAGACCCAGTACTTC. Translating it yields CASSQGLTWETQYF.